The clone carrying this TCR beta chain occurred many times. The antigen is not known. The read stops 3 residues short of the end of the CDR3; the missing end is completed from the germline J gene. V shed 3 bases and J shed 5 bases, with 13 bases lying between them. CDR3 length equals 15 residues. Germline V CDR1 and CDR2: LNHDA, SQIVND (reference sequence). This record belongs to a study of T cell clonality in common variable immunodeficiency. General observations from the study: Compared with controls, CVID subjects had fewer shared TCRbeta clones.

Sequencing input was equivalent genomic DNA from CVID and controls. Clones were read by immunoSEQ multiplex PCR, and TCRdb kept only the in-frame ones, dropping some. The profile covers approximately 56,000 clones, none occurring a single time. The receptor comes from a person aged 18 to 70 in good health. Sequenced input: peripheral blood mononuclear cells. The V call is TRBV19, the J call TRBJ1-4; D perhaps matches TRBD1 (6 bases). The CDR3 sequence is CASSIQRTANEKLFF. The DNA read from the CDR3 is TGTGCCAGTAGTATCCAAAGGACAGCGAATGAAAAA.